This record concerns one TCR beta chain sequence. The sample is drawn from a study of radiation and T cells in renal cell carcinoma. Regarding time point: blood 4 weeks post-SBRT, at nephrectomy. Specified treatment: 15 Gy SBRT to primary tumor, nephrectomy 4 weeks later. Nephrectomy followed 15 Gy stereotactic body radiation by 4 weeks. Clear cell pathology was present in this patient's renal cell carcinoma. The protocol was immunoSEQ multiplex PCR, while the TCRdb copy is restricted to in-frame clones and leaves out a portion. The table lists about 170,000 clones, 88% of them singletons. The CDR3 totals 13 residues. V shed 3 bases and J 7 bases; nucleotides not matched to a gene: 7. Germline V CDR1 and CDR2: SGHNT, YYREEE (reference sequence).

The chain couples TRBV5-4 to TRBJ2-7; 7 nucleotides line up with TRBD1. This receptor was identified in a woman in her forties or fifties with renal cell carcinoma. Sequencing was performed on blood, taken from a patient whose treatment included radiotherapy and nephrectomy. The chain's CDR3 is CASSSDRLGEQYF. For the CDR3, the DNA is TGTGCCAGCAGCTCGGACAGGCTGGGGGAGCAGTACTTC.